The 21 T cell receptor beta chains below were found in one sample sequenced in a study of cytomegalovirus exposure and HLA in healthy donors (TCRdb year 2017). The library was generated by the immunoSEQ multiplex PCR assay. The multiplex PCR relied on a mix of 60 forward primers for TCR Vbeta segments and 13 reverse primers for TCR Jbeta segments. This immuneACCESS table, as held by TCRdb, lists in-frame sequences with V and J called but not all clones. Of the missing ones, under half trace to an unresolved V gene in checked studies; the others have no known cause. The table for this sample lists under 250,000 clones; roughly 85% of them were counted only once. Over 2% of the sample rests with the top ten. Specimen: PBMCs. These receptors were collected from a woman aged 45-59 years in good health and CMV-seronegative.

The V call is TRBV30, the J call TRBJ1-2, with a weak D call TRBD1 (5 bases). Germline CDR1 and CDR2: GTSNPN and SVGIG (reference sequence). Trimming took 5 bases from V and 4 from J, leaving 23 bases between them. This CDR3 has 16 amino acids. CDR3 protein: CAWERIGEGVTYGYTF. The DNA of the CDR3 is TGTGCCTGGGAAAGGATAGGGGAAGGGGTGACCTATGGCTACACCTTC.

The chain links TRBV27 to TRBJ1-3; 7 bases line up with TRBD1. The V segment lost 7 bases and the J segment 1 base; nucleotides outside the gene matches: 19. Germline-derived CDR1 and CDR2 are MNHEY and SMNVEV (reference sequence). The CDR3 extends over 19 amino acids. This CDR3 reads CASTSTRQGREKSGNTIYF. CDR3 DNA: TGTGCCAGCACCTCAACGAGACAGGGAAGAGAGAAATCTGGAAACACCATATATTTT.

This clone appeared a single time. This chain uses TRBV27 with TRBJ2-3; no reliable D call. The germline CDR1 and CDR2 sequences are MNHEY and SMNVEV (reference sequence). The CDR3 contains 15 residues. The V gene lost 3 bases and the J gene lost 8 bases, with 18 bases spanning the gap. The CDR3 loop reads CASSFEASLRGTQYF. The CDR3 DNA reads TGTGCCAGCAGTTTCGAGGCATCCCTAAGAGGTACGCAGTATTTT.

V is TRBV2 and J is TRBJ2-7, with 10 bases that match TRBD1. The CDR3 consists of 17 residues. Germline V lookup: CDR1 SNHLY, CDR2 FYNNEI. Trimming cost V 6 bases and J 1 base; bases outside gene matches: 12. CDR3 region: CASRTGTGAYRSYEQYF. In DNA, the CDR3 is TGTGCCAGCAGGACCGGGACAGGGGCGTACCGTTCCTACGAGCAGTACTTC.

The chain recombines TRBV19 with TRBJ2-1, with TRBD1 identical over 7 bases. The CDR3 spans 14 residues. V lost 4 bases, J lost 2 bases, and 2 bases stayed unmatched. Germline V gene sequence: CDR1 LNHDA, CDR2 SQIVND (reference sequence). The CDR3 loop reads CASSTDRAYNEQFF. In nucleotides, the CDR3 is TGTGCCAGTAGTACCGACAGGGCCTACAATGAGCAGTTCTTC.

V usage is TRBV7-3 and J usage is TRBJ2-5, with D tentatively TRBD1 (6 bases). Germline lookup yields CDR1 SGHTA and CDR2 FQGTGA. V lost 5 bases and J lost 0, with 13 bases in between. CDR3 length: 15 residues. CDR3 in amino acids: CASSHRGGYQETQYF. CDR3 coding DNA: TGTGCCAGCAGCCACAGAGGGGGTTACCAAGAGACCCAGTACTTC.

The CDR3 nucleotides are TGTGCCAGCAGTGGCCAGGGATTGAACACTGAAGCTTTCTTT. Its protein product is CASSGQGLNTEAFF. The chain has TRBV2 and TRBJ1-1, with D tentatively TRBD1 (5 bases). The CDR3 spans 14 residues. The V gene's germline CDR1 is SNHLY and CDR2 FYNNEI. Trimming left V 4 bases short and J 0 bases short, with 9 bases between.

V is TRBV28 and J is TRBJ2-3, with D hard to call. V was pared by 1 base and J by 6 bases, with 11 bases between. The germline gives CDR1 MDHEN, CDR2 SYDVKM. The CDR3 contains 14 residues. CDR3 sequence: CASSLYEARDTQYF. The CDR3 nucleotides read TGTGCCAGCAGTTTATACGAAGCCCGTGATACGCAGTATTTT.

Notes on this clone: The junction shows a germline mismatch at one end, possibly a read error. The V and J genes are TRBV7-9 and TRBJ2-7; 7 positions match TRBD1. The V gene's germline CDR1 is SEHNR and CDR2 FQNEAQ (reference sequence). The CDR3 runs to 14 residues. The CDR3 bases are TGTTCCAGCAGCTCCACGACAGGGAACTACGAGCAGTACTTC. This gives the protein CSSSSTTGNYEQYF.

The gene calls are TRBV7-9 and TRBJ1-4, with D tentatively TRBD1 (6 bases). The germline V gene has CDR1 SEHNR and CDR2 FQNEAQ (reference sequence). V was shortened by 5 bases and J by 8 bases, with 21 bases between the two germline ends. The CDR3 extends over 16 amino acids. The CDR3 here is CASSPLNMERGEKLFF. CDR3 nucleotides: TGTGCCAGCAGCCCATTAAACATGGAGAGGGGGGAAAAACTGTTTTTT.

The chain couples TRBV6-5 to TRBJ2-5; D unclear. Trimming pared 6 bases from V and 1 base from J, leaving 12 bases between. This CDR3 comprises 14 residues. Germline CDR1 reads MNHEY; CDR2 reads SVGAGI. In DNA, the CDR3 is TGTGCCAGCAGAACCACAGTGTCCCAAGAGACCCAGTACTTC. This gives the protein CASRTTVSQETQYF.

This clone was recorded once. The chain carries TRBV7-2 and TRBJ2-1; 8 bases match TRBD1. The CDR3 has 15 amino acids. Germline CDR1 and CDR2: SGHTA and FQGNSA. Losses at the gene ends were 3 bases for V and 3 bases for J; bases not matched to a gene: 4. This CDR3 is CASSFRDRNYNEQFF. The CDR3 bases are TGTGCCAGCAGCTTCCGGGACAGGAACTACAATGAGCAGTTCTTC.

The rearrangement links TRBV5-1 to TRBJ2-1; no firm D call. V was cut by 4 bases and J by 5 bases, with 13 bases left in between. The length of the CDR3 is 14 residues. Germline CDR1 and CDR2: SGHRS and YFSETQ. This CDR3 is CASSETASDNEQFF. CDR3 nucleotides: TGCGCCAGCAGCGAGACTGCCTCGGACAATGAGCAGTTCTTC.

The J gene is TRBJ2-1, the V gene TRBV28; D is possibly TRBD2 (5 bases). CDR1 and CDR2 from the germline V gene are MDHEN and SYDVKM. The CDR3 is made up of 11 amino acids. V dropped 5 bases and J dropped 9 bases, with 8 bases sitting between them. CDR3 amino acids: CASSLEGEQFF. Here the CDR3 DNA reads TGTGCCAGCAGTCTCGAGGGTGAGCAGTTCTTC.

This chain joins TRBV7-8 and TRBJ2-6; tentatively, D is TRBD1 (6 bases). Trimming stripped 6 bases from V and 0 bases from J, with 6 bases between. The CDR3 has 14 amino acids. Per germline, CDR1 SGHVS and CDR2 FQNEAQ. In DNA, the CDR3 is TGTGCCAGCAGACAGGGCTCTGGGGCCAACGTCCTGACTTTC. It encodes CASRQGSGANVLTF.

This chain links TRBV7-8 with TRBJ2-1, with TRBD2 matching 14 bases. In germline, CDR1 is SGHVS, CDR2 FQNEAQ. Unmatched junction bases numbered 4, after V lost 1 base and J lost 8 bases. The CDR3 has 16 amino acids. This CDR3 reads CASSLEGTSGRDEQFF. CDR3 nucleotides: TGTGCCAGCAGCTTAGAGGGGACTAGCGGGAGAGATGAGCAGTTCTTC.

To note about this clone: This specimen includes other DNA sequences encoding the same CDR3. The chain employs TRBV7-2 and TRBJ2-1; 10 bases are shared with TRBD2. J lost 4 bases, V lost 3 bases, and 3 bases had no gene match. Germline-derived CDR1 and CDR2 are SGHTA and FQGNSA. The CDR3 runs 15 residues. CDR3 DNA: TGTGCCAGCAGCTTGCGGACTAGCGGTTACAATGAGCAGTTCTTC. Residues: CASSLRTSGYNEQFF.

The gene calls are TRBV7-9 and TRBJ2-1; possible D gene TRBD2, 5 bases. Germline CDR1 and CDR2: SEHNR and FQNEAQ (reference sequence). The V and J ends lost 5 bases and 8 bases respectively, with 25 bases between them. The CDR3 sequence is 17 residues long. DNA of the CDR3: TGTGCCAGCAGCCCAGAGATTGGCGGGTCCTCTTTGGATGAGCAGTTCTTC. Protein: CASSPEIGGSSLDEQFF.

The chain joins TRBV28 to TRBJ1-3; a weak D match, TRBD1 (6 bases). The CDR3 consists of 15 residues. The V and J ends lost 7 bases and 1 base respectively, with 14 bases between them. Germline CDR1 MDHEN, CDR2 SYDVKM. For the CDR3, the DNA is TGTGCCAGCAATACAGGGTTCTTATCTGGAAACACCATATATTTT. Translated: CASNTGFLSGNTIYF.

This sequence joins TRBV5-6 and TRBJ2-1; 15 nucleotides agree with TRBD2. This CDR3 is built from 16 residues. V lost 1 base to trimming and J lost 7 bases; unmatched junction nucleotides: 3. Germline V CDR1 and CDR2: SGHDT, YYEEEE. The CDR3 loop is CASSLLGLAGGNEQFF. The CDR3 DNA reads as TGTGCCAGCAGCTTGTTGGGACTAGCGGGAGGTAATGAGCAGTTCTTC.

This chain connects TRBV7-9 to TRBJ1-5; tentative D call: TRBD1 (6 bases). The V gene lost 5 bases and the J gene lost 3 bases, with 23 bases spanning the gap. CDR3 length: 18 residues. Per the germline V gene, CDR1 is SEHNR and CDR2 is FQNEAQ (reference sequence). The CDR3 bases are TGTGCCAGCAGCCCATCACAGGGCCGGGATTTTGCCAATCAGCCCCAGCATTTT. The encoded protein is CASSPSQGRDFANQPQHF.